This is a list of T cell receptor beta chains from one sample in a study of PD-1 blockade in classical Hodgkin lymphoma. Only in-frame clones appear in the TCRdb table, and some are missing; sequencing was by immunoSEQ multiplex PCR. Altogether tens of thousands of clones are present, about 90% being singletons, with the ten largest covering 10%. The starting material was peripheral blood mononuclear cells (PBMCs), obtained before the fourth cycle of nivolumab. The origin of the receptors is a human donor with classical Hodgkin lymphoma. Both conserved end residues are part of each CDR3. D genes are given only for firm matches. Not all rows give a size; the values are once, few, many and, for expanded clones, a class.

D: TRBD2
size: .
J: TRBJ2-1
V: TRBV7-9
CDR3: CASSPSGVSYNEQFF
DNA: TGTGCCAGCAGCCCCAGCGGGGTGTCCTACAATGAGCAGTTCTTC

D: .
size: .
J: TRBJ2-7
V: TRBV18
CDR3: CASSPFDPGVPYEQYF
DNA: TGTGCCAGCTCACCCTTCGATCCGGGGGTCCCCTACGAGCAGTACTTC

D: TRBD1
size: .
J: TRBJ1-2
V: TRBV5-4
CDR3: CASSKTGTSGYTF
DNA: TGTGCCAGCAGCAAGACAGGGACCTCTGGCTACACCTTC

D: .
size: .
J: TRBJ2-3
V: TRBV27
CDR3: CASSLNPGTLSTDTQYF
DNA: TGTGCCAGCAGTCTTAATCCCGGGACATTAAGCACAGATACGCAGTATTTT

D: .
size: .
J: TRBJ1-1
V: TRBV6-5
CDR3: CASGHRVKAFF
DNA: TGTGCCAGCGGCCATAGGGTGAAAGCTTTCTTT

D: .
size: .
J: TRBJ2-2
V: TRBV18
CDR3: CASSPLGAGTNTGELFF
DNA: TGTGCCAGCTCACCGTTAGGTGCGGGTACGAACACCGGGGAGCTGTTTTTT

D: .
size: .
J: TRBJ2-5
V: TRBV7-7
CDR3: CASSLGTQETQYF
DNA: TGTGCTAGCAGCTTAGGTACTCAAGAGACCCAGTACTTC

D: TRBD2
size: .
J: TRBJ2-1
V: TRBV19
CDR3: CASSRTSGGPNNEQFF
DNA: TGTGCCAGTAGCCGGACTAGCGGGGGGCCGAACAATGAGCAGTTCTTC

D: TRBD2
size: .
J: TRBJ2-5
V: TRBV4-2
CDR3: CASSQDSLAGGFRKETQYF
DNA: TGTGCCAGCAGCCAAGACTCCCTAGCGGGGGGATTCAGAAAAGAGACCCAGTACTTC

D: TRBD1
size: .
J: TRBJ1-3
V: TRBV28
CDR3: CASSPSDRGRVGNTIYF
DNA: TGTGCCAGCAGTCCGTCGGACAGGGGGCGGGTTGGAAACACCATATATTTT

D: TRBD1
size: once
J: TRBJ1-1
V: TRBV19
CDR3: CASASGQGLTEAFF
DNA: TGTGCCAGCGCCTCGGGACAGGGCTTGACTGAAGCTTTCTTT

D: TRBD2
size: .
J: TRBJ2-1
V: TRBV18
CDR3: CASSPPGGGRNEQFF
DNA: TGTGCCAGCTCACCACCGGGCGGGGGAAGGAATGAGCAGTTCTTC

D: .
size: .
J: TRBJ1-2
V: TRBV6-5
CDR3: CASSNYGYTF
DNA: TGTGCCAGCAGCAACTATGGCTACACCTTC

D: .
size: .
J: TRBJ1-1
V: TRBV6-4
CDR3: CASRGGQRDEAFF
DNA: TGTGCCAGCAGGGGGGGGCAGAGGGATGAAGCTTTCTTT

D: .
size: .
J: TRBJ1-6
V: TRBV14
CDR3: CASSQGVFTPLHF
DNA: TGTGCCAGCAGCCAAGGCGTCTTCACACCCCTCCACTTT

D: .
size: .
J: TRBJ2-3
V: TRBV10-3
CDR3: CATGNREFTDTQYF
DNA: TGTGCCACCGGGAACCGGGAGTTCACAGATACGCAGTATTTT

D: .
size: .
J: TRBJ2-7
V: TRBV2
CDR3: CASKLRPIYEQYF
DNA: TGTGCCAGCAAGCTTAGGCCGATCTACGAGCAGTACTTC

D: TRBD1
size: .
J: TRBJ1-6
V: TRBV27
CDR3: CASSLTGRSNSPLHF
DNA: TGTGCCAGCAGTTTGACAGGGAGGAGTAATTCACCCCTCCACTTT

D: TRBD2
size: once
J: TRBJ2-2
V: TRBV30
CDR3: CAWSFPGLAVNTGELFF
DNA: TGTGCCTGGAGTTTCCCGGGACTAGCGGTGAACACCGGGGAGCTGTTTTTT

D: .
size: .
J: TRBJ2-2
V: TRBV5-4
CDR3: CASSLSGKNTGELFF
DNA: TGTGCCAGCAGCTTGTCAGGGAAGAACACCGGGGAGCTGTTTTTT

D: TRBD2
size: .
J: TRBJ2-7
V: TRBV9
CDR3: CASSVSGDYEQYF
DNA: TGTGCCAGCAGCGTGAGCGGGGACTACGAGCAGTACTTC

D: .
size: .
J: TRBJ2-1
V: TRBV9
CDR3: CASSVYGGSSYNEQFF
DNA: TGTGCCAGCAGCGTATACGGCGGTAGCTCCTACAATGAGCAGTTCTTC

D: .
size: .
J: TRBJ1-1
V: TRBV27
CDR3: CASPAGQGSQDTEAFF
DNA: TGTGCCAGCCCGGCAGGGCAGGGGTCCCAGGACACTGAAGCTTTCTTT

D: TRBD1
size: .
J: TRBJ1-4
V: TRBV4-1
CDR3: CASSEQGTNEKLFF
DNA: TGCGCCAGCAGCGAACAGGGGACTAATGAAAAACTGTTTTTT

D: .
size: .
J: TRBJ2-1
V: TRBV7-9
CDR3: CASSPLGEQFF
DNA: TGTGCCAGCAGCCCCCTCGGTGAGCAGTTCTTC

D: .
size: .
J: TRBJ1-3
V: TRBV6-6
CDR3: CASSYMGVSGNTIYF
DNA: TGTGCCAGCAGTTACATGGGGGTCTCTGGAAACACCATATATTTT